This entry is about one TCR beta chain. Antigen unknown. Data came from immunoSEQ multiplex PCR; TCRdb stores just in-frame clones and leaves some out. This sample has 150,000 to 190,000 clones, with about nine tenths found just once. Deletions cut 0 bases from V and 0 bases from J, with 6 bases between. The length of the CDR3 is 15 residues. Germline V CDR1 and CDR2: LNHNV, YYDKDF (reference sequence). This record belongs to a study of T cell responses to AZD1222 COVID-19 vaccine. Study conclusions and caveats: Distributed over spike, vaccine-associated CD4 TCRs predominated at 160-218 and 743-854. Rises in breadth and depth of Spike-specific TCRs came after two AZD1222 doses. Repertoires were obtained only post-peak T cell response. White British people made up most donors, females outnumbered males, and clonal diversity was possibly underestimated.

The rearrangement uses TRBV15 and TRBJ1-3; no reliable D call. This material consisted of peripheral blood, taken on day 0 of AZD1222 vaccination. The receptor comes from an adult in good health. The CDR3 reads CATSRDYGSGNTIYF. The DNA of the CDR3 is TGTGCCACCAGCAGAGATTATGGCTCTGGAAACACCATATATTTT.